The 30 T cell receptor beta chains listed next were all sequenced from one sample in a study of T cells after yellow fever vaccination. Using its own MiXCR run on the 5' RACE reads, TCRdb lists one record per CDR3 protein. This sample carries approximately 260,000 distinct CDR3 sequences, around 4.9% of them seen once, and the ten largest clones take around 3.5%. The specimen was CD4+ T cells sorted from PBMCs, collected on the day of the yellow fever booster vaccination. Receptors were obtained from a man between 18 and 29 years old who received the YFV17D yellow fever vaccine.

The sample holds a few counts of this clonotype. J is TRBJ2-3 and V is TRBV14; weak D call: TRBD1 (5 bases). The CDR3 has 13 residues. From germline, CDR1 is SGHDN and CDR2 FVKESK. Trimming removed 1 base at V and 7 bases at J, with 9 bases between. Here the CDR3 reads CASSQGRTHTQYF. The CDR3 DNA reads TGTGCCAGCAGCCAAGGCCGGACACATACGCAGTATTTT.

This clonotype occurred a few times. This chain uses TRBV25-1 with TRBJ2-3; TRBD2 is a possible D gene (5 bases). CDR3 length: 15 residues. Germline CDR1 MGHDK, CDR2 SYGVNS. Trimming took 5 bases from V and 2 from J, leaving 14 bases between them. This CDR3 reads CASSPLGGYTDTQYF. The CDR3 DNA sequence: TGTGCCAGCAGTCCCCTCGGCGGGTACACAGATACGCAGTATTTT.

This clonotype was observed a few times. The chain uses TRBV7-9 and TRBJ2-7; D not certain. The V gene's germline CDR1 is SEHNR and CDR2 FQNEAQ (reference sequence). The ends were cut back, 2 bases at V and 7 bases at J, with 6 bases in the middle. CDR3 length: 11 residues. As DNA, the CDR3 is TGTGCCAGCAGCTTACGGTGGGAGCAGTACTTC. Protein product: CASSLRWEQYF.

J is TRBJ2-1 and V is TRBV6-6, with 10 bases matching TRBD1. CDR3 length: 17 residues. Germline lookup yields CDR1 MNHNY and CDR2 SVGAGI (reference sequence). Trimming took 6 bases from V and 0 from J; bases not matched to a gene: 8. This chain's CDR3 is CASRGRGQGSSYNEQFF. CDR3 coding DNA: TGTGCCAGCAGGGGCCGGGGACAGGGGAGCTCCTACAATGAGCAGTTCTTC.

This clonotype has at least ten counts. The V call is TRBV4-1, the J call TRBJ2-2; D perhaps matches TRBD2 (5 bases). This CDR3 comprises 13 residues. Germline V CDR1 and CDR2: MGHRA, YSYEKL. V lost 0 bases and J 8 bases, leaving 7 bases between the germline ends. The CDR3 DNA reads TGCGCCAGCAGCCAAGATAGGAGGGGGGAGCTGTTTTTT. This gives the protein CASSQDRRGELFF.

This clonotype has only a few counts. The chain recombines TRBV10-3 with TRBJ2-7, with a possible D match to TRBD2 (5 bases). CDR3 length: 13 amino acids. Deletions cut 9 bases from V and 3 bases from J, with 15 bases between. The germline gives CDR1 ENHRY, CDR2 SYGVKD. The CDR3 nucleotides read TGTGCCATGAGCCCGGGAAAAGACTACGAGCAGTACGTC. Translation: CAMSPGKDYEQYV.

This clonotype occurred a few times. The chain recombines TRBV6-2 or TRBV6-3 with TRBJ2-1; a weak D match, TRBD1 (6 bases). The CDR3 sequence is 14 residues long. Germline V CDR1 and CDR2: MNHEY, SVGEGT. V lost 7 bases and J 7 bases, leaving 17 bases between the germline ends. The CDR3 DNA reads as TGTGCCAGCACAAACAGGGTCCCAATTAATGAGCAGTTCTTC. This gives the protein CASTNRVPINEQFF.

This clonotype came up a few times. DNA for the CDR3: TGCGCCAGCAGCCAAGAAGGGGCGCGGGGGCTGTCGAACACCGGGGAGCTGTTTTTT. It codes for CASSQEGARGLSNTGELFF. The chain couples TRBV4-1 to TRBJ2-2, with a possible D match to TRBD2 (7 bases). V dropped 0 bases and J dropped 0 bases, with 17 bases sitting between them. The CDR3 length is 19 residues. Per germline, CDR1 MGHRA and CDR2 YSYEKL.

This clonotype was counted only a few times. DNA of the CDR3: TGCAGTGCTAGCCCGACCACAGTGGACGAGCAGTACTTC. Translation: CSASPTTVDEQYF. The chain recombines TRBV20-1 with TRBJ2-7; D uncertain. This CDR3 region has 13 residues. Between the trimmed V and J ends, which lost 3 bases and 5 bases, there was a span of 14 bases. Germline V lookup: CDR1 DFQATT, CDR2 SNEGSKA (reference sequence).

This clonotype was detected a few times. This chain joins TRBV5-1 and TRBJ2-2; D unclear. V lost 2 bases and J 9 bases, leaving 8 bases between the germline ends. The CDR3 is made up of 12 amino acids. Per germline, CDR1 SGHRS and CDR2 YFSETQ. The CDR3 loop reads CASSFPQRELFF. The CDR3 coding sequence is TGCGCCAGCAGCTTCCCCCAGAGGGAGCTGTTTTTT.

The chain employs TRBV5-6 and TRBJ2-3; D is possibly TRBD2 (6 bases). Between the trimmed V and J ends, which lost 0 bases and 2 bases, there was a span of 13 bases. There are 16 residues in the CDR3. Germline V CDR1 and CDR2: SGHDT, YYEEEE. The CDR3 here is CASSLDRWGDTDTQYF. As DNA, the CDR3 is TGTGCCAGCAGCTTGGACCGGTGGGGGGACACAGATACGCAGTATTTT.

CDR3 sequence reads: CASSLAGRQPHQPQHF. CDR3 coding DNA: TGTGCCAGCAGCTTAGCGGGGCGACAGCCCCACCAGCCCCAGCATTTT. V usage is TRBV7-8 and J usage is TRBJ1-5; possible D gene TRBD1, 5 bases. Trimming removed 0 bases at V and 7 bases at J, with 16 bases between. There are 16 residues in the CDR3. From germline, CDR1 is SGHVS and CDR2 FQNEAQ.

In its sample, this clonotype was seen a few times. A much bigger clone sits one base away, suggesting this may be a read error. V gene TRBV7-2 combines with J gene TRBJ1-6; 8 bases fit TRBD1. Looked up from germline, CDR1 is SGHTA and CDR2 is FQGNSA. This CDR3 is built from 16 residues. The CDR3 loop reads CAGRGQDVSYNSPLHF. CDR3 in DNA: TGTGCCGGCAGGGGACAGGATGTCTCCTATAATTCACCCCTCCACTTT.

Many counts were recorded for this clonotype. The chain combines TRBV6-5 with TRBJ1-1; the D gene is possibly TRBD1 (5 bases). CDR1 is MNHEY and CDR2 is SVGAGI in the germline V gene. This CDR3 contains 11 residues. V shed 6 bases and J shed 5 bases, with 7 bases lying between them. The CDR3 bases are TGTGCCAGCAGAGGGGAGACTGAAGCTTTCTTT. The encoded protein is CASRGETEAFF.

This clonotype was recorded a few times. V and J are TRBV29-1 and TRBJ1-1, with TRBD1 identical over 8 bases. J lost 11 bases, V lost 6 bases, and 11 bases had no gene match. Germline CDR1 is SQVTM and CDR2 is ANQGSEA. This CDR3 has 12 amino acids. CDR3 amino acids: CSVERTGRNAFF. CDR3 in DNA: TGCAGCGTAGAACGGACAGGGCGGAATGCTTTCTTT.

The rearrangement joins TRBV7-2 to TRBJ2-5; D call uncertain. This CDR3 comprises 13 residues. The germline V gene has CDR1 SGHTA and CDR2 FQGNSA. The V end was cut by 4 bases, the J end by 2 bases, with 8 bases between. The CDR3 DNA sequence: TGTGCCAGCAGCTCGACAATACAAGAGACCCAGTACTTC. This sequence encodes CASSSTIQETQYF.

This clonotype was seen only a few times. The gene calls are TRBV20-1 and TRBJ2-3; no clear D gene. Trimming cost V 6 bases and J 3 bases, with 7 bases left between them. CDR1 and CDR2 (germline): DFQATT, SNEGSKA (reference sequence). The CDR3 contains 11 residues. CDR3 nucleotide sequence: TGCAGTGCCATAGCAACAGATACGCAGTATTTT. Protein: CSAIATDTQYF.

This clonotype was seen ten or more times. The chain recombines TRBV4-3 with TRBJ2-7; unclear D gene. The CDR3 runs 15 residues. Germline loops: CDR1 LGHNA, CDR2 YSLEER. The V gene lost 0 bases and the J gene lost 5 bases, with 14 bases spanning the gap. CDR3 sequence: CASSQEVPPGDEQYF. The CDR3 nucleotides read TGCGCCAGCAGCCAAGAGGTCCCTCCGGGCGACGAGCAGTACTTC.

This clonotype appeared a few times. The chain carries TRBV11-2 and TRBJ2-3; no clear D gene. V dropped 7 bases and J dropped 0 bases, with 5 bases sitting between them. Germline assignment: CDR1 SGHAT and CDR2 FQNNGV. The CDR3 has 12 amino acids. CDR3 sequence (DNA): TGTGCCAGCAAGGCTAGCACAGATACGCAGTATTTT. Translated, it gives CASKASTDTQYF.

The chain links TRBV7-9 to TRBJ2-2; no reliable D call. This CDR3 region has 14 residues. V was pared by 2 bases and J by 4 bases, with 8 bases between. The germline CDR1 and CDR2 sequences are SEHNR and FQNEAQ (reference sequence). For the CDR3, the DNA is TGTGCCAGCAGCTTAATAGAATCCACCGGGGAGCTGTTTTTT. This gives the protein CASSLIESTGELFF.

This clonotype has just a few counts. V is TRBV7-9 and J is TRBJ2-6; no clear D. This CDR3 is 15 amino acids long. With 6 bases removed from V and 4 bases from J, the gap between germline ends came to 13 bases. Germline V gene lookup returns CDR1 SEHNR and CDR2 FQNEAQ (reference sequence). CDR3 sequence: CASSPVGWGANVLTF. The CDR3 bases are TGTGCCAGCAGTCCGGTTGGGTGGGGGGCCAACGTCCTGACTTTC.

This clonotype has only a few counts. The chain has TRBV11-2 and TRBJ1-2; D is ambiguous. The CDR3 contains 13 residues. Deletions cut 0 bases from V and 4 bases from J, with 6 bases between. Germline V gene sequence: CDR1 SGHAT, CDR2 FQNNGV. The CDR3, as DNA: TGTGCCAGCAGCTTAGACAGGTTCTATGGCTACACCTTC. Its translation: CASSLDRFYGYTF.

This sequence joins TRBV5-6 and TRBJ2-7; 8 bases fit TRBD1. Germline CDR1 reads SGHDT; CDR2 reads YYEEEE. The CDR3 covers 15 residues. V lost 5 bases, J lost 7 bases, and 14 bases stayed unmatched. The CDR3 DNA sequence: TGTGCCAGCAGGCGGACAGGGCAGGCATCTTGGGAGCAGTACGTC. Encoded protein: CASRRTGQASWEQYV.

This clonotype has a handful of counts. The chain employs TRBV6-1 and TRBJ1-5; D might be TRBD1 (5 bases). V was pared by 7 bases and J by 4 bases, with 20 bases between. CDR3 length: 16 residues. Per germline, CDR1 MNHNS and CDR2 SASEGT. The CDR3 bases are TGTGCCAGCATCGTCCGGGACCCCCAGGGAAATCAGCCCCAGCATTTT. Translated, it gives CASIVRDPQGNQPQHF.

In DNA, the CDR3 is TGTGCCAGCAGCAGACTAGGGCCCGGGGAGCTGTTTTTT. Translated: CASSRLGPGELFF. The chain carries TRBV3-1 and TRBJ2-2, with a tentative D call TRBD2 (6 bases). The CDR3 is made up of 13 amino acids. V lost 5 bases, J lost 6 bases, and 10 bases lay in between. Germline assignment: CDR1 LGHDT and CDR2 YNNKEL (reference sequence). The complete variable domain, with remaining parts taken from reference TRBV3-1 and TRBJ2-2, reads DTAVSQTPKYLVTQMGNDKSIKCEQNLGHDTMYWYKQDSKKFLKIMFSYNNKELIINETVPNRFSPKSPDKAHLNLHINSLELGDSAVYFCASSRLGPGELFFGEGSRLTVL.

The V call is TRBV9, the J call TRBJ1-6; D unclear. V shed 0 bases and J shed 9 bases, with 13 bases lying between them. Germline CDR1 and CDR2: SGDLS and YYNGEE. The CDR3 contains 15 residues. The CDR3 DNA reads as TGTGCCAGCAGCGTAGCTTGGCAGGCTGGTTCACCCCTCCACTTT. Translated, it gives CASSVAWQAGSPLHF.

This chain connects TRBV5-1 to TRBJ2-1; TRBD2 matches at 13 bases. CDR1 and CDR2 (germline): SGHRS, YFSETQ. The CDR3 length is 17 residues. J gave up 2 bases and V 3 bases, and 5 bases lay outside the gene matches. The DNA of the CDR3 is TGCGCCAGCAGCTCCGGACTAGCGGGGGCTCCCTACAATGAGCAGTTCTTC. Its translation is CASSSGLAGAPYNEQFF. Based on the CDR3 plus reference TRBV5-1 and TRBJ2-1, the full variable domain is KAGVTQTPRYLIKTRGQQVTLSCSPISGHRSVSWYQQTPGQGLQFLFEYFSETQRNKGNFPGRFSGRQFSNSRSEMNVSTLELGDSALYLCASSSGLAGAPYNEQFFGPGTRLTVL.

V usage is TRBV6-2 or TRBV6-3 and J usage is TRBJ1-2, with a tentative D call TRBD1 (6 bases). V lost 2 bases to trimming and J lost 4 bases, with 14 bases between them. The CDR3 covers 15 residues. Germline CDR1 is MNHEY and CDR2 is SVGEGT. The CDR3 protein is CASSYTRGQLYGYTF. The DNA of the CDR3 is TGTGCCAGCAGTTACACCAGGGGCCAACTCTATGGCTACACCTTC.

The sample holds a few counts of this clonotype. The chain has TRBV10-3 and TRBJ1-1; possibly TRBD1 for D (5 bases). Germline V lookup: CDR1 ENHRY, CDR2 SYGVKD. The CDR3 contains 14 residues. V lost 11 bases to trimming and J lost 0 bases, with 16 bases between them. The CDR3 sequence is CAARDRFMNTEAFF. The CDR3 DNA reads TGTGCCGCCCGGGACCGATTTATGAACACTGAAGCTTTCTTT.

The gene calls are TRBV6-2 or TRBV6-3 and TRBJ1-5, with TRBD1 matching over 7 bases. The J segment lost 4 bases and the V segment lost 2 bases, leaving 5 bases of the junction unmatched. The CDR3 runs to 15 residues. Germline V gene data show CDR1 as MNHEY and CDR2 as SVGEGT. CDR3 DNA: TGTGCCAGCAGTTACGGCCAGGGGGGAAATCAGCCCCAGCATTTT. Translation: CASSYGQGGNQPQHF.